The clone carrying this T cell receptor (beta chain) was recorded only once. Methods used by the authors: Amplification from reference gene primers served as the basis for estimated nucleated cell counts. Some clones are missing from TCRdb's copy, which holds only in-frame ones; the method was immunoSEQ multiplex PCR. For V, J and clone size, that table is used; D and trimming come from the DNA. The table records about 120,000 clones, 78% of them present only once. This record comes from a study of blood T cell repertoires in COVID-19. About the research overall: Nucleic acid was either cDNA or gDNA, and it came from T cells, B-cell-depleted T cells, or PBMCs.

Unmatched junction bases numbered 5, after V lost 3 bases and J lost 2 bases. This CDR3 is built from 15 residues. Looked up from germline, CDR1 is SGHTA and CDR2 is FQGNSA. V and J are TRBV7-2 and TRBJ2-5; TRBD2 agrees at 8 bases. Input material: peripheral blood. This sequence originates from an older man with acute or convalescent COVID-19. The CDR3 here is CASSLGGGPQETQYF. DNA of the CDR3: TGTGCCAGCAGCTTGGGCGGGGGGCCTCAAGAGACCCAGTACTTC.